A single sample is the source of the 15 T cell receptor beta chains below, sequenced in a study of blood T cell repertoires in COVID-19. Using immunoSEQ multiplex PCR, the repertoire was profiled, and TCRdb retains in-frame clones only, with some absent. The table includes 94,000 or so clones, 88% detected once. The sequenced sample was peripheral blood. Source of these receptors: a woman of 80 years or more with active COVID-19.

This chain links TRBV10-3 with TRBJ2-3; weak D call: TRBD2 (5 bases). Trimming cost V 8 bases and J 6 bases, with 15 bases left between them. Germline-derived CDR1 and CDR2 are ENHRY and SYGVKD. There are 13 residues in the CDR3. CDR3 sequence (DNA): TGTGCCATCGGCTCGGGATTCGGGGATACGCAGTATTTT. It codes for CAIGSGFGDTQYF.

This rearrangement joins TRBV7-2 to TRBJ1-6; possibly TRBD1 for D (6 bases). This CDR3 is 16 amino acids long. Per the germline V gene, CDR1 is SGHTA and CDR2 is FQGNSA. V was clipped by 5 bases and J by 0 bases, with 11 bases between them. The DNA for the CDR3 is TGTGCCAGCAGCCTAACAGGGAGCTCCTATAATTCACCCCTCCACTTT. Its protein is CASSLTGSSYNSPLHF.

This clone appeared a single time. This sequence joins TRBV27 and TRBJ1-2; 8 nucleotides line up with TRBD1. Germline CDR1 is MNHEY and CDR2 is SMNVEV (reference sequence). V was pared by 1 base and J by 6 bases, with 10 bases of the junction left unmatched. The CDR3 sequence is 16 residues long. The CDR3 region has the DNA TGTGCCAGCAGTTTATGGGGCCTCCAGGGGGCGGATGGCTACACCTTC. This codes for CASSLWGLQGADGYTF.

The V and J genes are TRBV27 and TRBJ2-7, with a weak D call TRBD2 (5 bases). V was pared by 8 bases and J by 3 bases, with 32 bases between. There are 19 residues in the CDR3. Germline assignment: CDR1 MNHEY and CDR2 SMNVEV (reference sequence). CDR3 protein: CASGPALRAKVPTYYEQYF. The DNA for the CDR3 is TGTGCCAGCGGCCCAGCCTTGAGGGCGAAGGTTCCGACGTACTACGAGCAGTACTTC.

The gene calls are TRBV5-4 and TRBJ2-5; D is perhaps TRBD2 (6 bases). Trimming took 2 bases from V and 5 from J, leaving 16 bases between them. Per the germline V gene, CDR1 is SGHNT and CDR2 is YYREEE (reference sequence). The CDR3 covers 15 residues. CDR3 sequence (DNA): TGTGCCAGCAGCTTAACCGGGAGCACCGAGGAGACCCAGTACTTC. Protein product: CASSLTGSTEETQYF.

The chain is built from TRBV7-9 and TRBJ2-1, with 9 bases identical to TRBD2. CDR3 length: 16 residues. V lost 5 bases, J lost 7 bases, and 12 bases stayed unmatched. Germline-derived CDR1 and CDR2 are SEHNR and FQNEAQ (reference sequence). The CDR3 loop reads CASSTTGTSTGNEQFF. The CDR3 coding sequence is TGTGCCAGCAGCACCACCGGGACTAGCACGGGTAATGAGCAGTTCTTC.

The rearrangement joins TRBV18 to TRBJ2-2; 7 nucleotides agree with TRBD1. The J segment lost 2 bases and the V segment lost 5 bases, leaving 8 bases of the junction unmatched. CDR1 is KGHSH and CDR2 is LQKENI in the germline V gene. The CDR3 spans 16 residues. The CDR3 spells CASSSGTAFNTGELFF. The CDR3 nucleotides read TGTGCCAGCTCATCGGGGACAGCATTCAACACCGGGGAGCTGTTTTTT.

The rearrangement uses TRBV27 and TRBJ2-1; maybe TRBD2 (5 bases). The V gene lost 4 bases and the J gene lost 8 bases, with 12 bases spanning the gap. The CDR3 length is 13 residues. Per the germline V gene, CDR1 is MNHEY and CDR2 is SMNVEV (reference sequence). For the CDR3, the DNA is TGTGCCAGCAGTTGGGTAGAGAGGGATGAGCAGTTCTTC. Its protein product is CASSWVERDEQFF.

This chain connects TRBV15 to TRBJ2-7; 11 nucleotides agree with TRBD2. The CDR3 runs to 16 residues. Germline trimming cut 2 bases from V and 4 bases from J; bases unmatched to any gene: 7. Germline assignment: CDR1 LNHNV and CDR2 YYDKDF (reference sequence). The CDR3 reads CATSRLTGTSGYEQYF. The CDR3 DNA follows: TGTGCCACCAGCAGATTGACCGGGACTAGCGGTTACGAGCAGTACTTC.

The V and J genes are TRBV6-6 and TRBJ1-4, with TRBD1 identical over 8 bases. The CDR3 is 14 amino acids. Unmatched junction bases numbered 4, after V lost 2 bases and J lost 8 bases. Germline CDR1 MNHNY, CDR2 SVGAGI (reference sequence). The CDR3 DNA reads as TGTGCCAGCAGTTACAGGGACAGGCGGGAAAAACTGTTTTTT. It specifies CASSYRDRREKLFF.

The V call is TRBV7-9, the J call TRBJ1-1; 8 bases fit TRBD1. V trimming: 2 bases; J trimming: 1 base; junction bases outside the gene matches: 3. The CDR3 totals 15 residues. CDR1 is SEHNR and CDR2 is FQNEAQ in the germline V gene (reference sequence). This CDR3 reads CASSLTGQANTEAFF. Here the CDR3 DNA reads TGTGCCAGCAGCTTAACGGGACAGGCGAACACTGAAGCTTTCTTT.

The chain recombines TRBV7-3 with TRBJ2-4, with 8 bases lining up with TRBD1. Germline V gene lookup returns CDR1 SGHTA and CDR2 FQGTGA. This CDR3 region has 16 residues. Unmatched junction bases numbered 6, after V lost 5 bases and J lost 0 bases. The DNA of the CDR3 is TGTGCCAGCAGCCCCGGGACAGGCTTAGCCAAAAACATTCAGTACTTC. Encoded protein: CASSPGTGLAKNIQYF. The variable domain in full, completed from reference TRBV7-3 and TRBJ2-4, reads GAGVSQTPSNKVTEKGKYVELRCDPISGHTALYWYRQSLGQGPEFLIYFQGTGAADDSGLPNDRFFAVRPEGSVSTLKIQRTERGDSAVYLCASSPGTGLAKNIQYFGAGTRLSVL.

In DNA form, the CDR3 reads TGTGCCAGCAGTTACATCGCAGGGTTCACCGGGGAGCTGTTTTTT. Translated: CASSYIAGFTGELFF. The V gene is TRBV6-2 or TRBV6-3, the J gene TRBJ2-2; maybe TRBD1 (5 bases). CDR3 length: 15 amino acids. Germline-derived CDR1 and CDR2 are MNHEY and SVGEGT. Trimming took off 2 bases at V and 4 bases at J, with 11 bases between the two ends.

This clone came up once. The J gene is TRBJ2-1, the V gene TRBV5-6; 8 nucleotides agree with TRBD2. V was clipped by 9 bases and J by 8 bases; unmatched bases: 10. This CDR3 has 13 residues. Germline loops: CDR1 SGHDT, CDR2 YYEEEE. This chain's CDR3 is CAISSSGMDEQFF. In DNA form, the CDR3 reads TGTGCCATCTCAAGTAGCGGGATGGATGAGCAGTTCTTC.

V usage is TRBV14 and J usage is TRBJ2-3; 7 nucleotides match TRBD1. The germline V gene has CDR1 SGHDN and CDR2 FVKESK. The CDR3 spans 16 residues. V gave up 5 bases and J gave up 1 base; unmatched junction bases: 9. The CDR3 region is CASSTRDSARTDTQYF. CDR3 DNA: TGTGCCAGCAGCACCCGGGACAGTGCTCGCACAGATACGCAGTATTTT.